This T cell receptor (beta chain) came from a study of regulatory T cells in long-lasting Graves disease. Stated time point: newly diagnosed GD, antithyroid drugs for less than 3 months. Isolated PBMC RNA provided the starting material for the TCR library. This clonotype showed up just a few times. Its matching antigen is unknown. Overall study findings and caveats: Patients with persistent disease shared 2,741 public clonotypes, outpacing the roughly 1,000 shared by new patients. Persistent Graves' patients showed a TCR diversity that was lower than that of newly diagnosed ones.

Germline-derived CDR1 and CDR2 are SEHNR and FQNEAQ (reference sequence). CDR3 size: 13 residues. Trimming shortened V by 5 bases and J by 1 base, and 6 bases separated the two germline ends. Both iRepertoire HTBI primers and Arm-PCR of CDR3 regions were used to build the TCR beta libraries. TCRdb reprocessed the multiplex PCR reads with MiXCR, giving one entry per CDR3 protein. This table holds 400,000 to 500,000 distinct CDR3 sequences, 14% to 15% found once. The same specimen was also included in a second study, on T cells in Graves' hyperthyroidism and ophthalmopathy. As that study records: The HTBI primer set drove a first-round RT-PCR of the TCR CDR3. Researchers found most expanded thyroid clonotypes above 0.001 in blood as well.

The sequencing used peripheral blood mononuclear cells (PBMCs), collected at new diagnosis, from a patient treated with antithyroid drugs. The TCR sequence derives from a woman in her twenties or thirties with Graves disease. This chain uses TRBV7-9 with TRBJ1-3, with D unclear. DNA of the CDR3: TGTGCCAGCAGCCCACGTTCTGGAAACACCATATATTTT. It is translated as CASSPRSGNTIYF.